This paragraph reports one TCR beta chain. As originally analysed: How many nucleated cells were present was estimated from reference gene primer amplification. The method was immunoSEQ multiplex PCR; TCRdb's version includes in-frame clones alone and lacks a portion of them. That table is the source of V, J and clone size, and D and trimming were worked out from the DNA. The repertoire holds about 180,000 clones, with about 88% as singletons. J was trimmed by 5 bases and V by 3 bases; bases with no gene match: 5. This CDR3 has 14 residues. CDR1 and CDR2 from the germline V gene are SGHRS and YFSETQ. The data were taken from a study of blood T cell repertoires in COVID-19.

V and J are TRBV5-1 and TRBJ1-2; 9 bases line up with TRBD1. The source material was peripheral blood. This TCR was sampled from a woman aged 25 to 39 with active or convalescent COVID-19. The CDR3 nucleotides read TGCGCCAGCAGCTATACGGGACAGGGATATGGCTACACCTTC. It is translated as CASSYTGQGYGYTF.